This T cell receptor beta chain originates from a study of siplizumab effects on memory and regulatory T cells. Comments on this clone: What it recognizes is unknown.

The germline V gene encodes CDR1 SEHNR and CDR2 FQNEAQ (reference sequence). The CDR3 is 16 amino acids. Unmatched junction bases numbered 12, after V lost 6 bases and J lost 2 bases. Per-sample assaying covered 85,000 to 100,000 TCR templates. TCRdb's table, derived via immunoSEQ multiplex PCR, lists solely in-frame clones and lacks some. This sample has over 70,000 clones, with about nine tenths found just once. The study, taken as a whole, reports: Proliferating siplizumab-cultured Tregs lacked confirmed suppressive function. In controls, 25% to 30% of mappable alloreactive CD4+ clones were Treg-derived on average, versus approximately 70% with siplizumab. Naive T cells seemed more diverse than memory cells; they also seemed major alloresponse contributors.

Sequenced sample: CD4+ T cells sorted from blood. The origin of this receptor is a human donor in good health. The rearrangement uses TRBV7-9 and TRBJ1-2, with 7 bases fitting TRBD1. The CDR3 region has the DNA TGTGCCAGCAGTCCATTTTTCGGGACAGAGAACTATGGCTACACCTTC. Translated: CASSPFFGTENYGYTF.